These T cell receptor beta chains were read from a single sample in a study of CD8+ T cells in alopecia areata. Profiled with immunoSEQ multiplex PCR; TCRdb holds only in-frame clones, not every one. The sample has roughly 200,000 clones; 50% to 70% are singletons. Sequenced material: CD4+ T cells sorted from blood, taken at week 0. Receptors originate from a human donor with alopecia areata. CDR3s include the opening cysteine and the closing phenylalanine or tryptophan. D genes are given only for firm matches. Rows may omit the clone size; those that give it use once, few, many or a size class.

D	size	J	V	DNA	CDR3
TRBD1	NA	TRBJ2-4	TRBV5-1	TGCGCCAGCAGCCGGGACAGGGGGAGAGACATTCAGTACTTC	CASSRDRGRDIQYF
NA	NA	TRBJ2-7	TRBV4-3	TGCGCCAGCAGCCAAGATTTTAGCATTCTCTACGAGCAGTACTTC	CASSQDFSILYEQYF
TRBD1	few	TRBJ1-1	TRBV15	TGTGCCACCAGCAAGGACAGGGTGAACACTGAAGCTTTCTTT	CATSKDRVNTEAFF
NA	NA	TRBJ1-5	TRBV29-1	TGCAGCGTTGCGGTCGGAAATCAGCCCCAGCATTTT	CSVAVGNQPQHF
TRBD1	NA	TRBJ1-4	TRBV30	TGTGCCTGGAGTGCGGGACAGGATAATGAAAAACTGTTTTTT	CAWSAGQDNEKLFF
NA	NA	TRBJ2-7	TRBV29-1	TGCAGCGCCCGATCCTACTCCTACGAGCAGTACTTC	CSARSYSYEQYF
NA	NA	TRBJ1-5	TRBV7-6	TGTGCCAGCAGCTTAGGGACAGACAATCAGCCCCAGCATTTT	CASSLGTDNQPQHF
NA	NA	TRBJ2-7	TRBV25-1	TGTGCCAGCAGTGAGGGCTACTACGAGCAGTACTTC	CASSEGYYEQYF
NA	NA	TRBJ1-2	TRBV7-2	TGTGCCAGCAGCTCAAATCAGGGTACTGGCTACACCTTC	CASSSNQGTGYTF
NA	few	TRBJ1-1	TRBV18	TGTGCCAGCTCACCAAAGGTTGAGGTTGCTGAAGCTTTCTTT	CASSPKVEVAEAFF
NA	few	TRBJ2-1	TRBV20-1	TGCAGTGCCCCGTTAGGCCTTGGGCAGTTCTTC	CSAPLGLGQFF
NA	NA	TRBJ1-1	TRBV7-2	TGTGCCAGCAGCTCCTACAGGGTTGACACTGAAGCTTTCTTT	CASSSYRVDTEAFF
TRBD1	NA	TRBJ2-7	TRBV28	TGTGCCAGCAGCCCTACAGACAGGGACGCCTACGAGCAGTACTTC	CASSPTDRDAYEQYF
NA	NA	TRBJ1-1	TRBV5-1	TGCGCCAGCAGCTTGGGGACATCGAACACTGAAGCTTTCTTT	CASSLGTSNTEAFF
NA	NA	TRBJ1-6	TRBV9	TGTGCCAGCAGCGTAGATGGGGGGGTCGATTCACCCCTCCACTTT	CASSVDGGVDSPLHF
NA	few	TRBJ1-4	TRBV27	TGTGCCAGCAGTTTAGGGCCCAAAGAAAAACTGTTTTTT	CASSLGPKEKLFF
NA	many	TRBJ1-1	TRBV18	TGTGCCAGCTCACCACCGTTGCAGGGGAACACTGAAGCTTTCTTT	CASSPPLQGNTEAFF